The 12 T cell receptor beta chains reported below all come from one sample, sequenced in a study of PD-1 blockade in classical Hodgkin lymphoma. Measured with immunoSEQ multiplex PCR; TCRdb has only the in-frame clones, and not every one. Of about 25,000 clones detected, 94% appear once; the ten largest clones hold about 3.9%. Time point denoted: newly diagnosed, previously untreated cHL patient sample. The sequenced sample consisted of peripheral blood mononuclear cells (PBMCs). These receptors came from a human donor with classical Hodgkin lymphoma.

The V call is TRBV9, the J call TRBJ2-7, with a possible D match to TRBD1 (6 bases). The germline V and J ends were trimmed by 2 bases and 10 bases, with 19 bases remaining between them. Germline CDR1 is SGDLS and CDR2 is YYNGEE. This CDR3 has 14 residues. DNA of the CDR3: TGTGCCAGCAGCGTCTCTGGGCAGGGGTTCGAACAGTACTTC. Amino acids: CASSVSGQGFEQYF.

This chain connects TRBV28 to TRBJ2-7; the match to TRBD1 covers 8 bases. CDR1 is MDHEN and CDR2 is SYDVKM in the germline V gene. The CDR3 sequence is 15 residues long. V shed 5 bases, J shed 0 bases, and the junction held 6 bases outside the gene matches. CDR3: CASSPGTGHSYEQYF. CDR3 in DNA: TGTGCCAGCAGTCCCGGGACAGGCCACTCCTACGAGCAGTACTTC.

Written as DNA, the CDR3 is TGTGCCAGCAGTTTACCTGGACTAGCGGCAAATGAGCAGTTCTTC. As protein: CASSLPGLAANEQFF. The rearrangement uses TRBV27 and TRBJ2-1, with TRBD2 matching 10 bases. Losses at the gene ends were 2 bases for V and 7 bases for J; bases not matched to a gene: 5. This CDR3 contains 15 residues. CDR1 and CDR2 from the germline V gene are MNHEY and SMNVEV (reference sequence).

CDR3 DNA sequence: TGTGCCAGCAGACACCCGACAGGGTTATCGCCCCAGCATTTT. Amino acid sequence: CASRHPTGLSPQHF. The chain has TRBV28 and TRBJ1-5; 7 nucleotides align to TRBD1. This CDR3 has 14 amino acids. Germline-derived CDR1 and CDR2 are MDHEN and SYDVKM. The V segment lost 6 bases and the J segment 9 bases; nucleotides outside the gene matches: 11.

This chain links TRBV5-4 with TRBJ2-2; 7 nucleotides match TRBD1. Germline V gene lookup returns CDR1 SGHNT and CDR2 YYREEE (reference sequence). CDR3 length: 16 amino acids. The V gene end was trimmed by 7 bases and the J gene end by 0 bases; junction bases not matched to a gene: 9. Here the CDR3 DNA reads TGTGCCAGCGCTCCTAGGGGGCAACCGAACACCGGGGAGCTGTTTTTT. This gives the protein CASAPRGQPNTGELFF.

By share, this clone ranks as medium-sized (0.01 to 0.1%). V is TRBV2 and J is TRBJ1-2; a weak D match, TRBD1 (6 bases). Trimming took off 1 base at V and 1 base at J, with 16 bases between the two ends. This CDR3 contains 17 residues. Germline V CDR1 and CDR2: SNHLY, FYNNEI. DNA of the CDR3: TGTGCCAGCAGTGAAGAAACAGGGAAATTTAATAACTATGGCTACACCTTC. The encoded protein is CASSEETGKFNNYGYTF.

V gene TRBV19 combines with J gene TRBJ1-4, with D perhaps TRBD1 (6 bases). CDR3 length equals 14 residues. The V end lost 7 bases, the J end lost 6 bases, and 15 bases lay between the germline ends. Germline V gives CDR1 LNHDA, CDR2 SQIVND (reference sequence). The CDR3, as DNA: TGTGCCAGTATTGGGGGGCAGAGGCATGAAAAACTGTTTTTT. Translated: CASIGGQRHEKLFF.

The chain carries TRBV28 and TRBJ2-7; D remains unclear. The V gene lost 5 bases and the J gene lost 2 bases, with 16 bases spanning the gap. Germline V gives CDR1 MDHEN, CDR2 SYDVKM. The CDR3 consists of 15 residues. The CDR3 sequence: CASSPQGKPAYEQYF. The CDR3 DNA sequence: TGTGCCAGCAGTCCTCAAGGTAAACCAGCCTACGAGCAGTACTTC.

The sample holds one count of this clone. V usage is TRBV19 and J usage is TRBJ2-5; tentatively, D is TRBD2 (7 bases). V gave up 6 bases and J gave up 4 bases, with 12 bases separating them. This CDR3 spans 13 amino acids. Germline CDR1 LNHDA, CDR2 SQIVND (reference sequence). This chain's CDR3 is CASRRGGGETQYF. CDR3 coding DNA: TGTGCCAGTAGGAGGGGGGGAGGAGAGACCCAGTACTTC.

The chain employs TRBV7-9 and TRBJ1-2; D not resolved. Germline-derived CDR1 and CDR2 are SEHNR and FQNEAQ (reference sequence). Trimming stripped 5 bases from V and 6 bases from J, with 22 bases between. The CDR3 length is 16 residues. This chain's CDR3 is CASSLSAGLAKDGYTF. CDR3 sequence (DNA): TGTGCCAGCAGCCTCAGTGCTGGGCTCGCGAAGGATGGCTACACCTTC.

The rearrangement joins TRBV6-1 to TRBJ1-1; 9 bases are shared with TRBD1. From germline, CDR1 is MNHNS and CDR2 SASEGT. J gave up 1 base and V 2 bases, and 8 bases lay outside the gene matches. The CDR3 runs 17 residues. The DNA for the CDR3 is TGTGCCAGCAGTGAACGGATCGGGACAGGGAAGAACACTGAAGCTTTCTTT. Protein: CASSERIGTGKNTEAFF.

The chain recombines TRBV7-9 with TRBJ2-2; 12 bases fit TRBD2. There are 16 residues in the CDR3. Trimming removed 7 bases from V and 5 bases from J; junction bases left unmatched: 8. Germline V gene data show CDR1 as SEHNR and CDR2 as FQNEAQ (reference sequence). As DNA, the CDR3 is TGTGCCAGCATCCAGACTAGCGGGGGTGTAACCGGGGAGCTGTTTTTT. Its translation: CASIQTSGGVTGELFF. Variable domain in full (rest from reference TRBV7-9 and TRBJ2-2): DTGVSQNPRHKITKRGQNVTFRCDPISEHNRLYWYRQTLGQGPEFLTYFQNEAQLEKSRLLSDRFSAERPKGSFSTLEIQRTEQGDSAMYLCASIQTSGGVTGELFFGEGSRLTVL.